This section outlines one T cell receptor beta chain sequence together with its context. Here immunoSEQ multiplex PCR was the method, and the copy in TCRdb shows in-frame clones only, minus some. Among hundreds of thousands of clones listed, about nine tenths were seen once. The V gene lost 3 bases and the J gene lost 6 bases, with 14 bases spanning the gap. The length of the CDR3 is 14 residues. Germline loops: CDR1 SGHAT, CDR2 FQNNGV. The data originate from a study of blood T cell repertoires in COVID-19. About the research overall: The origin of the acute and convalescent COVID-19 samples was the United States, Italy and Spain. T cells, B-cell-depleted T cells, or PBMCs provided the cDNA or gDNA that served as material.

This receptor was obtained from a woman aged 30 to 39 who had recovered from COVID-19. Material for sequencing was peripheral blood. The gene calls are TRBV11-2 and TRBJ1-2; D might be TRBD1 (6 bases). CDR3 DNA: TGTGCCAGCAGCTTCCGGGGGGCGCAGGATGGCTACACCTTC. Its protein is CASSFRGAQDGYTF. Full variable domain (remainder filled in from reference TRBV11-2 and TRBJ1-2): EAGVAQSPRYKIIEKRQSVAFWCNPISGHATLYWYQQILGQGPKLLIQFQNNGVVDDSQLPKDRFSAERLKGVDSTLKIQPAKLEDSAVYLCASSFRGAQDGYTFGSGTRLTVV.